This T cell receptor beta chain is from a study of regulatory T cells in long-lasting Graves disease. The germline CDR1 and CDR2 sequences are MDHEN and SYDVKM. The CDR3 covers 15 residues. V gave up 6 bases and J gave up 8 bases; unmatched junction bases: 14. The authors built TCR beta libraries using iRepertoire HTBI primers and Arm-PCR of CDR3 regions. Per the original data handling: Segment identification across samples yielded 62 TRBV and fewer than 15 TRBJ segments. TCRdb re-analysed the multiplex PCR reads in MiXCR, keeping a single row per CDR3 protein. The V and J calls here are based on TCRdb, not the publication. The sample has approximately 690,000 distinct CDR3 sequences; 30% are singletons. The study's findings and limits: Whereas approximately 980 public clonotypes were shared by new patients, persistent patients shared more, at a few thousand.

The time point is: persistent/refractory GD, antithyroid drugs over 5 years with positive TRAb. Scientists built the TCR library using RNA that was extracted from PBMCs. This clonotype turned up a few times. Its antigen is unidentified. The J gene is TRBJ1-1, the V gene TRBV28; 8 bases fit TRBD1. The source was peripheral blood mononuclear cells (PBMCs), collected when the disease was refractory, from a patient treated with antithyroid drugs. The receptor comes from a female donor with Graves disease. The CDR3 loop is CASRTIQSRGQEAFF. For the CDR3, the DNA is TGTGCCAGCAGAACAATCCAATCCAGGGGGCAGGAAGCTTTCTTT.